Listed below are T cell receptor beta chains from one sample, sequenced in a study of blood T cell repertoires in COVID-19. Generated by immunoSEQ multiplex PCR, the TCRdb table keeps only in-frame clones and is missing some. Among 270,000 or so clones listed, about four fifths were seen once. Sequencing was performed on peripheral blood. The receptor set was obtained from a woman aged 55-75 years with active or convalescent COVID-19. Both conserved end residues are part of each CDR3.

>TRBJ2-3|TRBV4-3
CASSQDGRAGRATDTQYF
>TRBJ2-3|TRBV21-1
CASSLRVSETATDTQYF
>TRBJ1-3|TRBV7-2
CASSPTRGWGINTIYF
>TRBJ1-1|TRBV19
CASNGGQNTEAFF
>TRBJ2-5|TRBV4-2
CASSSAVRASGDQETQYF
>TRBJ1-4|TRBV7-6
CASSPFPRGRNEKLFF
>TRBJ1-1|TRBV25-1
CANVGGVLTEAFF
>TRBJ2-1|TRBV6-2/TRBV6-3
CASSYSSASGYNEQFF
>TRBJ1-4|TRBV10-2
CASSESREELFF
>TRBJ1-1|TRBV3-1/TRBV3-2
CASSHPDRPNTEAFF
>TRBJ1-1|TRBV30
CAWIPQGNTEAFF
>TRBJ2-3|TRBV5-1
CASSAGEGFTDTQYF
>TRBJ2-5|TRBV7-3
CASSLRALAGGRQETQYF
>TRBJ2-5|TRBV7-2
CASSQDPRRGLGETQYF
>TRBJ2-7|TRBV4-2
CASSSPTGVEQYF
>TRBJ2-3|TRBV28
CASSGLAGGSVTSTDTQYF
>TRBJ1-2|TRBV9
CASSEGGRGGYTF
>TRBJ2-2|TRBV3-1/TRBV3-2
CASSHAGRGGHVTGELFF
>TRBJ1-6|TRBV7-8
CASSLAGVQSPLHF
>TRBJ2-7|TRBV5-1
CASSSPDTYEQYF
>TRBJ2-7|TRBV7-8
CASSLGDWEEQYF
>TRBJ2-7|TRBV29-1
CSVLLRDYEQYF
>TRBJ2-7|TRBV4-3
CASSQAVEYEQYF
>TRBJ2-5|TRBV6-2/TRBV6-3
CASSFRTGGAETQYF
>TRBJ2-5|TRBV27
CASSLWQGYQETQYF
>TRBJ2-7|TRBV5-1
CASSLSWGVSYEQYF
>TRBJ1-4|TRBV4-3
CASSQQSQGSYEKLFF
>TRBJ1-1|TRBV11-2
CASSFRGRGTEAFF
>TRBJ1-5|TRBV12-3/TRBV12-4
CASSLGSGQPQHF
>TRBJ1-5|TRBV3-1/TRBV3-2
CASRQTGNQPQHF
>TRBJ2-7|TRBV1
CTSSQAERGASSYEQYF
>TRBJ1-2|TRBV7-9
CASSRGTGGDGYTF
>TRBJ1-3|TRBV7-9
CASSRDGSSGNTIYF
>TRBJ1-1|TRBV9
CASSVESPGQVNTEAFF
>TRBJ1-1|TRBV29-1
CSVGLNTEAFF
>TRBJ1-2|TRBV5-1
CASSLEGTRAGSF
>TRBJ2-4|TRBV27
CASSLAGQVNIQYF
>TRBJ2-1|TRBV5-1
CASSLLGGAGNEQFF
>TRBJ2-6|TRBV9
CASSSTPGDGANVLTF
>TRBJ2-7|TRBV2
CASSDTQGAYEQYF
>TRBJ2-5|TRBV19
CASSRGGFKETQYF
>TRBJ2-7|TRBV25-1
CASSEYGAGADTYEQYF
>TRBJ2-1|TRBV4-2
CASSQDIPGGSYNEQFF
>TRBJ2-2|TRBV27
CASSGRGDDGELFF
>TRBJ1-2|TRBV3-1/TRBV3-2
CAASRGQGGDGYTF
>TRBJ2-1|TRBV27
CASSSPMTSGADEQFF
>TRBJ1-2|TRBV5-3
CARSFWGVGGYTF
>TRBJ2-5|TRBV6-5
CASSYEGALQETQYF
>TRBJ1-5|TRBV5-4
CASSLGGRGEPQPQHF
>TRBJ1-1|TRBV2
CATQGLTEAFF
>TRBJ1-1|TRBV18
CASSPKTANTEAFF